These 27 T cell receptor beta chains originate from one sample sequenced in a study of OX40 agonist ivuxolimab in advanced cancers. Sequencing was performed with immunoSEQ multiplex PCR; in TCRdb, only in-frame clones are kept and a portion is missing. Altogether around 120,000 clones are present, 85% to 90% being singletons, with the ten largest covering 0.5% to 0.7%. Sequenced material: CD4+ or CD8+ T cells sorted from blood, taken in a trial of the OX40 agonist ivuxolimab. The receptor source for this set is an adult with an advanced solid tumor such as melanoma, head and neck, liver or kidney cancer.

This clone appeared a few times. The CDR3 sequence is CASSQAMNTEAFF. DNA for the CDR3: TGTGCCAGCAGCCAGGCCATGAACACTGAAGCTTTCTTT. The rearrangement joins TRBV7-7 to TRBJ1-1; D remains ambiguous. The germline gives CDR1 SSHAT, CDR2 FNYEAQ (reference sequence). This CDR3 region has 13 residues. Trimming removed 5 bases at V and 0 bases at J, with 7 bases between.

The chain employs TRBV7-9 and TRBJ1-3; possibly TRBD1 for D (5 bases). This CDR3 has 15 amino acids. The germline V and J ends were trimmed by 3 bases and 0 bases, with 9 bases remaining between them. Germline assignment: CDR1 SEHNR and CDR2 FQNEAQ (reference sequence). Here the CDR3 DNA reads TGTGCCAGCAGCTTTGGGGCTCTCTCTGGAAACACCATATATTTT. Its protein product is CASSFGALSGNTIYF.

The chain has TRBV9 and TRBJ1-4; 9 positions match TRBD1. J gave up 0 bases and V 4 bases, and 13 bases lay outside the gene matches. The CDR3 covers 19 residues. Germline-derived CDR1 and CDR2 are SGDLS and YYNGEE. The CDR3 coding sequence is TGTGCCAGCAGCCCTCGGACAGGGGAGTATTACACAACTAATGAAAAACTGTTTTTT. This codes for CASSPRTGEYYTTNEKLFF.

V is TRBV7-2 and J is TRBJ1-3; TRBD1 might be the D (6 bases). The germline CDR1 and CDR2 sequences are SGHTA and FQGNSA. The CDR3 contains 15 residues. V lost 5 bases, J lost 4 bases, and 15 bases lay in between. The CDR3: CASSAYRVTGNTIYF. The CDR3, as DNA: TGTGCCAGCAGCGCATACAGGGTTACGGGAAACACCATATATTTT.

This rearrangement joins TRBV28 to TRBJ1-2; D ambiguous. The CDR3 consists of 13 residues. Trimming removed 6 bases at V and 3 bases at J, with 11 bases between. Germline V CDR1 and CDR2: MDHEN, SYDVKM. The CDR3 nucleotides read TGTGCCAGCAGCCCACATGGGTACTATGGCTACACCTTC. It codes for CASSPHGYYGYTF.

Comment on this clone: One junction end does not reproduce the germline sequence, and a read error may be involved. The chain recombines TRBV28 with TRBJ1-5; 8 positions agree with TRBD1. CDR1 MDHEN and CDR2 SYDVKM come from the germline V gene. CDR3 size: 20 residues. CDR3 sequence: CASSLFLGFAGGNSDQPQHF. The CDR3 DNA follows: TGTGCCAGCAGTTTATTTTTGGGGTTTGCAGGGGGCAATAGCGATCAGCCCCAGCATTTT.

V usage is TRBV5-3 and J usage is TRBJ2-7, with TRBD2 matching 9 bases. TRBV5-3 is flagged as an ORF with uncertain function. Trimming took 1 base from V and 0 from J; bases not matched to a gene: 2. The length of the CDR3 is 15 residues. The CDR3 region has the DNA TGTGCCAGAAGCTTGAAGCGGGGGGACTCCTACGAGCAGTACTTC. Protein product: CARSLKRGDSYEQYF.

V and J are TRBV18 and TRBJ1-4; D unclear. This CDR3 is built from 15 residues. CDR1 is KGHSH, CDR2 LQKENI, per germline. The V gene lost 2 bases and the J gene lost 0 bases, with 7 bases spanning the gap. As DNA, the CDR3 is TGTGCCAGCTCACCAGATCGAGCAACTAATGAAAAACTGTTTTTT. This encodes CASSPDRATNEKLFF.

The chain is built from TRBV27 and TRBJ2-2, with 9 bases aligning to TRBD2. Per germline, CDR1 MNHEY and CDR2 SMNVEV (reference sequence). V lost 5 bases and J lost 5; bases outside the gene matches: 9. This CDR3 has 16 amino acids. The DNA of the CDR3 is TGTGCCAGCAGTCCCCCCCGCGGGGGGGCAACCGGGGAGCTGTTTTTT. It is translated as CASSPPRGGATGELFF.

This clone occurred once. The CDR3 DNA follows: TGTGCCAGCTCACCAACCAGGGGTGCCTACAATGAGCAGTTCTTC. Encoded protein: CASSPTRGAYNEQFF. This sequence joins TRBV18 and TRBJ2-1; a possible D gene is TRBD1 (6 bases). The CDR3 consists of 15 residues. V gave up 2 bases and J gave up 2 bases, with 10 bases separating them. CDR1 KGHSH and CDR2 LQKENI come from the germline V gene. The variable domain in full, with the rest retrieved from reference TRBV18 and TRBJ2-1, is NAGVMQNPRHLVRRRGQEARLRCSPMKGHSHVYWYRQLPEEGLKFMVYLQKENIIDESGMPKERFSAEFPKEGPSILRIQQVVRGDSAAYFCASSPTRGAYNEQFFGPGTRLTVL.

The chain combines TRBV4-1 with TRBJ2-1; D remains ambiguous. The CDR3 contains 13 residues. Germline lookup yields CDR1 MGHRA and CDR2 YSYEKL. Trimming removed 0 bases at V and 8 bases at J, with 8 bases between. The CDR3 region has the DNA TGCGCCAGCAGCCAAGACTCCCGTTATGAGCAGTTCTTC. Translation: CASSQDSRYEQFF.

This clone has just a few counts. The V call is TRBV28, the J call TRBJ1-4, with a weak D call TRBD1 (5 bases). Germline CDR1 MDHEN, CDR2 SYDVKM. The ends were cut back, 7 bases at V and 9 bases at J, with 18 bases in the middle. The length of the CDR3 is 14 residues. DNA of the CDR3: TGTGCCAGCACCCCGGGGCCGGGATTGAAAAAACTGTTTTTT. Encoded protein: CASTPGPGLKKLFF.

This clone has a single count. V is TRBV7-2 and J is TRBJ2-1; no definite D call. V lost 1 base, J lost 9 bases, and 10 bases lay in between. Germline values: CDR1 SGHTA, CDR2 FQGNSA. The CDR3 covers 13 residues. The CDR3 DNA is TGTGCCAGCAGCTTAGTTCTCCCGGGTGAGCAGTTCTTC. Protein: CASSLVLPGEQFF.

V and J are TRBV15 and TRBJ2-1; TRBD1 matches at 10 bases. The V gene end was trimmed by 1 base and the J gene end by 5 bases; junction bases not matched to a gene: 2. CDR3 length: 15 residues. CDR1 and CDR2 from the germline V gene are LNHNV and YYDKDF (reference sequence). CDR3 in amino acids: CATSRGGQGHNEQFF. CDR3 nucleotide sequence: TGTGCCACCAGCAGAGGGGGACAGGGGCACAATGAGCAGTTCTTC.

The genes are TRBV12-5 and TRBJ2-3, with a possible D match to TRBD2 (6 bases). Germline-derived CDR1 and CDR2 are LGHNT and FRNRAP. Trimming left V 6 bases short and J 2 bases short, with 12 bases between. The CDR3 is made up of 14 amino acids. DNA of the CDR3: TGTGCTAGTGGGGCGGGGTTGCCCACAGATACGCAGTATTTT. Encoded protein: CASGAGLPTDTQYF.

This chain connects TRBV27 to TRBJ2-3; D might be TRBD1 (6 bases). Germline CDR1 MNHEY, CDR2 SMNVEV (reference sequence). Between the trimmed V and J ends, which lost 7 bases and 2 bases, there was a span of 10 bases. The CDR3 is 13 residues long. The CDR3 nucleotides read TGTGCCAGCACCACAGGGTCCACAGATACGCAGTATTTT. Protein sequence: CASTTGSTDTQYF.

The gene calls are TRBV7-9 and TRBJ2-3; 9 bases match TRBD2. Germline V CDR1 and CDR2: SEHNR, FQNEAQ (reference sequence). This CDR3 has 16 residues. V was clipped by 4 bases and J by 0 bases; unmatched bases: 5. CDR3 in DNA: TGTGCCAGCAGCTACGAGCGGGGGGCTAGCACAGATACGCAGTATTTT. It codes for CASSYERGASTDTQYF.

As DNA, the CDR3 is TGTGCCTGGGCTCCAGGGTTAGGAAACTATGGCTACACCTTC. It codes for CAWAPGLGNYGYTF. This chain uses TRBV30 with TRBJ1-2; tentatively, D is TRBD1 (5 bases). V was pared by 5 bases and J by 2 bases, with 15 bases between. The CDR3 spans 14 residues. Germline lookup yields CDR1 GTSNPN and CDR2 SVGIG (reference sequence).

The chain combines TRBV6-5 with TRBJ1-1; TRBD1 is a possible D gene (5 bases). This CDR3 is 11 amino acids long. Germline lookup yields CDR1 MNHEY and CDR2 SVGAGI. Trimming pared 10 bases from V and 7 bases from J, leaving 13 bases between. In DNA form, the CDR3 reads TGTGCCACCGGGGGGAGGAGTGAAGCTTTCTTT. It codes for CATGGRSEAFF.

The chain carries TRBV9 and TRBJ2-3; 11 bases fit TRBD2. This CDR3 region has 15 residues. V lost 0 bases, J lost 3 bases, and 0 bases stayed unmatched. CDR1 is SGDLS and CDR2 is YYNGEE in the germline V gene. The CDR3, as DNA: TGTGCCAGCAGCGTAGGACTAGCGGGGACAGATACGCAGTATTTT. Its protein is CASSVGLAGTDTQYF. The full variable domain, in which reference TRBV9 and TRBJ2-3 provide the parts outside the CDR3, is DSGVTQTPKHLITATGQRVTLRCSPRSGDLSVYWYQQSLDQGLQFLIQYYNGEERAKGNILERFSAQQFPDLHSELNLSSLELGDSALYFCASSVGLAGTDTQYFGPGTRLTVL.

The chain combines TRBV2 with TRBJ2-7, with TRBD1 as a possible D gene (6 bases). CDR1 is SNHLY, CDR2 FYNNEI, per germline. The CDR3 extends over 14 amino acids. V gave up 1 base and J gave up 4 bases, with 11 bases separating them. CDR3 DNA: TGTGCCAGCAGTGAAGACAGGGCTAAGTACGAGCAGTACTTC. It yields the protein CASSEDRAKYEQYF.

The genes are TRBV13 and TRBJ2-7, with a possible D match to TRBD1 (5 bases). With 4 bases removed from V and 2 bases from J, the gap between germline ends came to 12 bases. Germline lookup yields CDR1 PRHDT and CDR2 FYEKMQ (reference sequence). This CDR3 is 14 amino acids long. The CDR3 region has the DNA TGTGCCAGCAGCTCCAGGGTTTCCCCCTACGAGCAGTACTTC. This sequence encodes CASSSRVSPYEQYF. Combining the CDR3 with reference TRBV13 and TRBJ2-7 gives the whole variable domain AAGVIQSPRHLIKEKRETATLKCYPIPRHDTVYWYQQGPGQDPQFLISFYEKMQSDKGSIPDRFSAQQFSDYHSELNMSSLELGDSALYFCASSSRVSPYEQYFGPGTRLTVT.

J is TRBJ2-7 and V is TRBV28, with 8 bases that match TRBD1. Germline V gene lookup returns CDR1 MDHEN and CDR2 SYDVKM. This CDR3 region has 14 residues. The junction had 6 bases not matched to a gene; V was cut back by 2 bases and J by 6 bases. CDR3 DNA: TGTGCCAGCAGTTTAGGCGGACAGGGTTCCGAGCAGTACTTC. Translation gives CASSLGGQGSEQYF. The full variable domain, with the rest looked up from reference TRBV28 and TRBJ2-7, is DVKVTQSSRYLVKRTGEKVFLECVQDMDHENMFWYRQDPGLGLRLIYFSYDVKMKEKGDIPEGYSVSREKKERFSLILESASTNQTSMYLCASSLGGQGSEQYFGPGTRLTVT.

DNA for the CDR3: TGTGCCAGCAGGACAGGGGTGGTTGCTGAAAAACTGTTTTTT. Translated, it gives CASRTGVVAEKLFF. The chain employs TRBV6-6 and TRBJ1-4; 8 bases line up with TRBD1. V lost 6 bases and J lost 7; bases outside the gene matches: 7. CDR1 and CDR2 from the germline V gene are MNHNY and SVGAGI (reference sequence). The CDR3 runs 14 residues.

This chain's CDR3 is CASRPEGPGELFF. Here the CDR3 DNA reads TGCGCCAGCAGGCCCGAGGGCCCCGGGGAGCTGTTTTTT. The gene calls are TRBV10-2 and TRBJ2-2, with D perhaps matching TRBD2 (5 bases). The CDR3 length is 13 residues. The V end was cut by 6 bases, the J end by 6 bases, with 11 bases between. Germline V CDR1 and CDR2: WSHSY, SAAADI.

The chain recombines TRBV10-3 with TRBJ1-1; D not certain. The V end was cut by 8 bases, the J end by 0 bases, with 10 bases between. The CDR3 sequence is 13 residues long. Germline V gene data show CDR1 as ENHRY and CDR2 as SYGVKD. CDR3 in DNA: TGTGCCATCTCCGATAACATGAACACTGAAGCTTTCTTT. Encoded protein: CAISDNMNTEAFF.

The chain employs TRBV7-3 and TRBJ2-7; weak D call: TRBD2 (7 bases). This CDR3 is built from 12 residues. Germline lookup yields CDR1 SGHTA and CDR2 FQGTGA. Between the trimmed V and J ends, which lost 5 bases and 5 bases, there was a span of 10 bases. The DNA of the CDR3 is TGTGCCAGCAGCCAAGGGGGGGACGAGCAGTACTTC. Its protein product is CASSQGGDEQYF. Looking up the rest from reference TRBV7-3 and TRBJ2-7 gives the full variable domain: GAGVSQTPSNKVTEKGKYVELRCDPISGHTALYWYRQSLGQGPEFLIYFQGTGAADDSGLPNDRFFAVRPEGSVSTLKIQRTERGDSAVYLCASSQGGDEQYFGPGTRLTVT.